These 9 T cell receptor beta chains originate from one sample sequenced in a study of blood T cell repertoires in COVID-19. Only in-frame clones appear in the TCRdb table, and some are missing; sequencing was by immunoSEQ multiplex PCR. The repertoire holds 350,000 to 450,000 clones, with around 89% as singletons. The source material was PBMCs or T cells enriched from blood (not recorded which). These receptors originate from a man aged 25-45 years who had recovered from COVID-19.

The chain uses TRBV7-9 and TRBJ2-7; 9 bases fit TRBD1. The V gene end was trimmed by 5 bases and the J gene end by 6 bases; junction bases not matched to a gene: 8. Germline CDR1 SEHNR, CDR2 FQNEAQ (reference sequence). The CDR3 covers 14 residues. The CDR3 protein is CASSPAGTGLEQYF. CDR3 nucleotide sequence: TGTGCCAGCAGCCCCGCCGGGACAGGGCTCGAGCAGTACTTC.

The chain uses TRBV18 and TRBJ1-3; D gene ambiguous. V was clipped by 2 bases and J by 0 bases, with 11 bases between them. The CDR3 loop spans 16 amino acids. Germline-derived CDR1 and CDR2 are KGHSH and LQKENI. As DNA, the CDR3 is TGTGCCAGCTCACCAGCGGTAGCGACCTCTGGAAACACCATATATTTT. It encodes CASSPAVATSGNTIYF.

The V and J genes are TRBV5-1 and TRBJ2-2; D unresolved. The CDR3 length is 15 residues. The ends were cut back, 5 bases at V and 2 bases at J, with 13 bases in the middle. Germline CDR1 reads SGHRS; CDR2 reads YFSETQ. The CDR3 sequence is CASSSEIFNTGELFF. CDR3 DNA sequence: TGCGCCAGCAGTAGTGAAATTTTTAACACCGGGGAGCTGTTTTTT. The full variable domain, its missing parts supplied by reference TRBV5-1 and TRBJ2-2, is KAGVTQTPRYLIKTRGQQVTLSCSPISGHRSVSWYQQTPGQGLQFLFEYFSETQRNKGNFPGRFSGRQFSNSRSEMNVSTLELGDSALYLCASSSEIFNTGELFFGEGSRLTVL.

J is TRBJ2-7 and V is TRBV2, with 9 bases fitting TRBD1. V dropped 6 bases and J dropped 6; count of bases not matched to a gene: 9. This CDR3 has 14 amino acids. Germline V lookup: CDR1 SNHLY, CDR2 FYNNEI. The DNA for the CDR3 is TGTGCCAGCAGACCGGACAGGGGTACGGTCGAGCAGTACTTC. It codes for CASRPDRGTVEQYF.

V usage is TRBV6-5 and J usage is TRBJ2-7; tentatively, D is TRBD1 (6 bases). Germline V gives CDR1 MNHEY, CDR2 SVGAGI. V lost 7 bases and J 5 bases, leaving 12 bases between the germline ends. This CDR3 is 12 amino acids long. CDR3 DNA: TGTGCCAGCACCGCAGGGGCTCACGAGCAGTACTTC. Translated: CASTAGAHEQYF.

The V call is TRBV7-9, the J call TRBJ1-2, with TRBD1 identical over 7 bases. The CDR3 runs 16 residues. Germline-derived CDR1 and CDR2 are SEHNR and FQNEAQ (reference sequence). With V trimmed by 5 bases and J by 4 bases, 13 bases remained unmatched. CDR3 sequence: CASSKSTGRQGYGYTF. CDR3 coding DNA: TGTGCCAGCAGCAAATCCACCGGCAGACAGGGCTATGGCTACACCTTC.

The V and J genes are TRBV5-8 and TRBJ2-1; 12 bases are a match to TRBD2. CDR1 and CDR2 (germline): SGHTS, YDEGEE. The CDR3 consists of 18 residues. The V gene end was trimmed by 2 bases and the J gene end by 5 bases; junction bases not matched to a gene: 11. CDR3 nucleotides: TGTGCCAGCAGCTTAATTAGAGGGGGACTAGCGGGTCACAATGAGCAGTTCTTC. Translation: CASSLIRGGLAGHNEQFF. The full variable domain, in which reference TRBV5-8 and TRBJ2-1 provide the parts outside the CDR3, is EAGVTQSPTHLIKTRGQQATLRCSPISGHTSVYWYQQALGLGLQFLLWYDEGEERNRGNFPPRFSGRQFPNYSSELNVNALELEDSALYLCASSLIRGGLAGHNEQFFGPGTRLTVL.

The chain joins TRBV4-1 to TRBJ2-1; 13 positions agree with TRBD2. From germline, CDR1 is MGHRA and CDR2 YSYEKL. The trim removed 5 bases at V and 8 bases at J, leaving 9 bases unmatched. The CDR3 runs 16 residues. CDR3 sequence reads: CASSTKETSGRYEQFF. The DNA of the CDR3 is TGCGCCAGCAGCACGAAGGAGACTAGCGGGAGGTATGAGCAGTTCTTC.

The gene calls are TRBV18 and TRBJ2-7; 10 bases align to TRBD1. The V gene end was trimmed by 6 bases and the J gene end by 5 bases; junction bases not matched to a gene: 10. The CDR3 extends over 15 amino acids. Germline CDR1 KGHSH, CDR2 LQKENI. CDR3 DNA: TGTGCCAGCTCTCCAAAGACAGGGGGCTTAAACGAGCAGTACTTC. Protein product: CASSPKTGGLNEQYF.